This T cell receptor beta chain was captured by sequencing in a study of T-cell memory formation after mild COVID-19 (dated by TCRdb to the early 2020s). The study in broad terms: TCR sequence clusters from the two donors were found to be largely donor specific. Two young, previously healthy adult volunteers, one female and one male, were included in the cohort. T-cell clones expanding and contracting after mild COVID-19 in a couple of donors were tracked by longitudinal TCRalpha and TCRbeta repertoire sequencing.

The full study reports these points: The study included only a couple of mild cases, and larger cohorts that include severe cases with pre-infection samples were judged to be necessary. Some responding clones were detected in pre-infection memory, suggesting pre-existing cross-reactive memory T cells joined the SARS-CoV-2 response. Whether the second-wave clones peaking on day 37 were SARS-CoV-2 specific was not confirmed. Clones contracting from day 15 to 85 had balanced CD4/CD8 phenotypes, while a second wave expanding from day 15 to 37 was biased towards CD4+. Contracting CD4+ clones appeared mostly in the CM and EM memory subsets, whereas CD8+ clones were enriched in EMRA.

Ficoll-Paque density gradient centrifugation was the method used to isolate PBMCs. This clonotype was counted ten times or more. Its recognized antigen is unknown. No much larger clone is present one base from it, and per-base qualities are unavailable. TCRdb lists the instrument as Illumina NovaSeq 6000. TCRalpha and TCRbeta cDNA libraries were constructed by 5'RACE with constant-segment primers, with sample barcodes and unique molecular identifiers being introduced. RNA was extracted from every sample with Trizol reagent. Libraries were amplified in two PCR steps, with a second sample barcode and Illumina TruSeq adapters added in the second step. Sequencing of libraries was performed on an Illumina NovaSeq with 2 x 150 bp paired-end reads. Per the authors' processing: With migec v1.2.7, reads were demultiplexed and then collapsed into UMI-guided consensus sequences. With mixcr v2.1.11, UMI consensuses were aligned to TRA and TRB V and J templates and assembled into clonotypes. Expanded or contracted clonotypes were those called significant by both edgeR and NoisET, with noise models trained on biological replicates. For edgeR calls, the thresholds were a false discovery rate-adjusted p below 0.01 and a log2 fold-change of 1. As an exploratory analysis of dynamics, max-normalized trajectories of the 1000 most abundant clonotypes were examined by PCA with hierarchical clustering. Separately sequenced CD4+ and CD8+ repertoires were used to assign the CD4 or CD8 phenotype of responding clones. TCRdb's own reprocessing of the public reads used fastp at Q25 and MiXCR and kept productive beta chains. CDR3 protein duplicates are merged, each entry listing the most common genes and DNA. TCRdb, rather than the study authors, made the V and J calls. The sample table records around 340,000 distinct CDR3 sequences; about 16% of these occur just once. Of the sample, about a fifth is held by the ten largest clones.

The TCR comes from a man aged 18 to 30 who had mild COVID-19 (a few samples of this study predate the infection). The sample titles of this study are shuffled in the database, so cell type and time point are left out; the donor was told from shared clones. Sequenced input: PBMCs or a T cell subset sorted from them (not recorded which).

The CDR3 in this case is CASGTGGNSPLHF. The nucleotides read TGCGCCAGCGGGACAGGGGGCAATTCACCCCTCCACTTT. The sequence is built from TRBV5-1 and TRBJ1-6; 12 bases in the junction line up with TRBD1. CDR1 and CDR2 are drawn from the germline V gene: SGHRS, YFSETQ. The CDR3 covers 13 residues, taking in both the cysteine and the phenylalanine. This entry keeps only the CDR3 DNA: 39 bases, framed from base 1. V has 7 bases trimmed and J has 7 bases trimmed; junction bases matching no gene number 0. Full variable domain (CDR3 extended with the reference TRBV5-1 and TRBJ1-6 proteins): KAGVTQTPRYLIKTRGQQVTLSCSPISGHRSVSWYQQTPGQGLQFLFEYFSETQRNKGNFPGRFSGRQFSNSRSEMNVSTLELGDSALYLCASGTGGNSPLHFGNGTRLTVT.